The next 3 T cell receptor beta chains were all read from a single sample in a study of early T cells in non-severe SARS-CoV-2 infection. TCRdb used MiXCR to reprocess the 5' RACE reads, holding one entry per CDR3 protein. The repertoire holds 25,000 to 30,000 distinct CDR3 sequences, with 8.5% to 10% as singletons. The sample taken for sequencing was whole blood. The receptors derive from an adult who was a healthcare worker with PCR-confirmed SARS-CoV-2 infection or an uninfected control (not recorded which).

This clonotype has ten or more counts. The chain carries TRBV12-3 or TRBV12-4 and TRBJ1-1; no reliable D call. The CDR3 covers 12 residues. V dropped 5 bases and J dropped 5 bases, with 9 bases sitting between them. The CDR3 nucleotides are TGTGCCAGCAGTGTTCCGAGTACTGAAGCTTTCTTT. Amino acids: CASSVPSTEAFF.

This clonotype was recorded many times. The chain couples TRBV11-2 to TRBJ2-1, with TRBD1 as a possible D gene (7 bases). The CDR3 length is 16 residues. Deletions cut 1 base from V and 10 bases from J, with 20 bases between. Germline V gene lookup returns CDR1 SGHAT and CDR2 FQNNGV. The CDR3 DNA reads TGTGCCAGCAGCTTAGCCTTTCAGGGGGGCCCTCGGGAGCAGTTCTTC. It encodes CASSLAFQGGPREQFF.

The chain carries TRBV7-3 and TRBJ1-1, with D uncertain. The germline V gene encodes CDR1 SGHTA and CDR2 FQGTGA. The CDR3 consists of 15 residues. V was pared by 2 bases and J by 2 bases, with 12 bases between. The CDR3 DNA is TGTGCCAGCAGCTTACTCCGGCTATTTAACACTGAAGCTTTCTTT. This encodes CASSLLRLFNTEAFF.